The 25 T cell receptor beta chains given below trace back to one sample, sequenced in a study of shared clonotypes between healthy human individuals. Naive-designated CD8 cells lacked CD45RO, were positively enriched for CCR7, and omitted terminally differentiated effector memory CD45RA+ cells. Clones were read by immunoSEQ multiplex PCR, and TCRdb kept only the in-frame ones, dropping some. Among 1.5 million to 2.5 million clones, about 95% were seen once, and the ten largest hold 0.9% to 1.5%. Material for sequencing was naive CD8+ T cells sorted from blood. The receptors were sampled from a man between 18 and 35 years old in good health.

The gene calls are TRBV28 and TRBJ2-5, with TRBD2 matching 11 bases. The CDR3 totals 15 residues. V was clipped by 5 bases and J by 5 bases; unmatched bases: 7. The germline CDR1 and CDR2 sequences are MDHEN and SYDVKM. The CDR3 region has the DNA TGTGCCAGCAGTCAGACTAGCGGGACCATGGAGACCCAGTACTTC. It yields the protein CASSQTSGTMETQYF.

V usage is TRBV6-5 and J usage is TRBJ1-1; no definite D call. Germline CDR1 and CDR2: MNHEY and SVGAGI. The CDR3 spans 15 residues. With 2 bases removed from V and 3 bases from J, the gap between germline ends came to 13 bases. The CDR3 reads CASSYVPEVDTEAFF. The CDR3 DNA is TGTGCCAGCAGTTACGTCCCGGAGGTAGACACTGAAGCTTTCTTT.

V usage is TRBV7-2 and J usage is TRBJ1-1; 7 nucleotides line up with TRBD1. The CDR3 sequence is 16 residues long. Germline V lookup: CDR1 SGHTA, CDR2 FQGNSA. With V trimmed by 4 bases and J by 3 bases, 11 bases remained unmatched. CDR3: CASSSLWDSGDTEAFF. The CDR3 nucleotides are TGTGCCAGCAGCTCCCTCTGGGACAGTGGGGACACTGAAGCTTTCTTT.

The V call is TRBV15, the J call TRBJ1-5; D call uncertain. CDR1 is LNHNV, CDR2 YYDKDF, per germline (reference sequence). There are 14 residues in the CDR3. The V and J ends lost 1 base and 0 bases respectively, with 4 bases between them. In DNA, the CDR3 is TGTGCCACCAGCAGAGGCCCTAGCAATCAGCCCCAGCATTTT. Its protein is CATSRGPSNQPQHF. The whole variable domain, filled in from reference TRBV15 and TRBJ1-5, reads DAMVIQNPRYQVTQFGKPVTLSCSQTLNHNVMYWYQQKSSQAPKLLFHYYDKDFNNEADTPDNFQSRRPNTSFCFLDIRSPGLGDTAMYLCATSRGPSNQPQHFGDGTRLSIL.

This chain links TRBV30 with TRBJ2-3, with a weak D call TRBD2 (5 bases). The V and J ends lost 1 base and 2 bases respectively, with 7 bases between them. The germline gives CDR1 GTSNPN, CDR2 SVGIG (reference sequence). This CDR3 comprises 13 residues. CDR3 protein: CAWSAGFTDTQYF. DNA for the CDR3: TGTGCCTGGAGTGCGGGGTTCACAGATACGCAGTATTTT.

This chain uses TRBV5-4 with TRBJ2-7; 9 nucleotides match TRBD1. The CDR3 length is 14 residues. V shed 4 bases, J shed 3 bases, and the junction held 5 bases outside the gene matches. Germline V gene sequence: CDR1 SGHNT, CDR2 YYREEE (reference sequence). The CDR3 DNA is TGTGCCAGCAGCAAAGGGACAGGGCTCTACGAGCAGTACTTC. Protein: CASSKGTGLYEQYF.

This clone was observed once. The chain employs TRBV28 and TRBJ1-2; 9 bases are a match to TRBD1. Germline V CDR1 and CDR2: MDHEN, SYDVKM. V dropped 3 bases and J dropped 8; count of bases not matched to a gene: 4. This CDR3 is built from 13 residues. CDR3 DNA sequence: TGTGCCAGCAGTTTGGGGACAGGGTTCGGCTACACCTTC. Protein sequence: CASSLGTGFGYTF.

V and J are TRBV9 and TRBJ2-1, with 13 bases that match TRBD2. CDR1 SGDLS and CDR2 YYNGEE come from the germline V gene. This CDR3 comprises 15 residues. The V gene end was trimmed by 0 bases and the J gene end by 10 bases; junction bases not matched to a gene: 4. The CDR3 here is CASSVVGLAGEEQFF. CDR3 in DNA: TGTGCCAGCAGCGTAGTAGGACTAGCGGGGGAAGAGCAGTTCTTC.

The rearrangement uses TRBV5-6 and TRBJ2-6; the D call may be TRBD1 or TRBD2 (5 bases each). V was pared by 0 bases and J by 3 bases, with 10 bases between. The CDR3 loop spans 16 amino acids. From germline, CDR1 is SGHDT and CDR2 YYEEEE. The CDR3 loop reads CASSLARGDGANVLTF. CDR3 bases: TGTGCCAGCAGCTTGGCCCGAGGGGATGGGGCCAACGTCCTGACTTTC. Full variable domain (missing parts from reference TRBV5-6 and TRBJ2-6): DAGVTQSPTHLIKTRGQQVTLRCSPKSGHDTVSWYQQALGQGPQFIFQYYEEEERQRGNFPDRFSGHQFPNYSSELNVNALLLGDSALYLCASSLARGDGANVLTFGAGSRLTVL.

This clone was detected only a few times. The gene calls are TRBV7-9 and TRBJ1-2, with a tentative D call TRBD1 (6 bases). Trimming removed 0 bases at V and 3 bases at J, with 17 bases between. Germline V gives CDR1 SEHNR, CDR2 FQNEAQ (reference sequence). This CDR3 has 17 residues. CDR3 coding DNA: TGTGCCAGCAGCTTAGCGTTTATGGAGGGGGAACACTATGGCTACACCTTC. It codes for CASSLAFMEGEHYGYTF. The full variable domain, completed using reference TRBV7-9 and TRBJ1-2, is DTGVSQNPRHKITKRGQNVTFRCDPISEHNRLYWYRQTLGQGPEFLTYFQNEAQLEKSRLLSDRFSAERPKGSFSTLEIQRTEQGDSAMYLCASSLAFMEGEHYGYTFGSGTRLTVV.

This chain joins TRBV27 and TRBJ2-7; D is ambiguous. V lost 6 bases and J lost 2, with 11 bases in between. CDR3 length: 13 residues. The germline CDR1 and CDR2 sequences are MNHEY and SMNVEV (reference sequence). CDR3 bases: TGTGCCAGCAGCCTACAGTTGGCCTACGAGCAGTACTTC. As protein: CASSLQLAYEQYF.

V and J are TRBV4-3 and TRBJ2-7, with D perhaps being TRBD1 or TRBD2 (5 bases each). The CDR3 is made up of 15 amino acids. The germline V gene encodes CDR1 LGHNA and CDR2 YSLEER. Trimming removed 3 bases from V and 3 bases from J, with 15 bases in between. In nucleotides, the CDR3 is TGCGCCAGCAGCCAGTTAGAGGGGAGCCGCTACGAGCAGTACTTC. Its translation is CASSQLEGSRYEQYF.

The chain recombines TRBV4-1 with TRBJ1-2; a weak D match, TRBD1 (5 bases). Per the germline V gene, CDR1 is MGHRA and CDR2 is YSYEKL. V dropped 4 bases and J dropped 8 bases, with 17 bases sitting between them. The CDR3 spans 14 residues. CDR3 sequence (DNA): TGCGCCAGCAGCCCGGGACCGGAAAGAGACGGCTACACCTTC. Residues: CASSPGPERDGYTF.

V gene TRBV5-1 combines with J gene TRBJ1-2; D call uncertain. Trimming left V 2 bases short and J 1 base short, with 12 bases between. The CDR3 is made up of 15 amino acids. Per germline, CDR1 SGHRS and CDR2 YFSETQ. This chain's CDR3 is CASSLSQAGNYGYTF. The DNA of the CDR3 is TGCGCCAGCAGCTTAAGTCAGGCCGGTAACTATGGCTACACCTTC.

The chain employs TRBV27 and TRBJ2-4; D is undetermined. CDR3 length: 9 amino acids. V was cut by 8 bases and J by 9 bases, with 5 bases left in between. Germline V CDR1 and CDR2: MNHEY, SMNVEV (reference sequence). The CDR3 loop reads CASGTIQYF. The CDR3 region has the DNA TGTGCCAGCGGAACCATTCAGTACTTC.

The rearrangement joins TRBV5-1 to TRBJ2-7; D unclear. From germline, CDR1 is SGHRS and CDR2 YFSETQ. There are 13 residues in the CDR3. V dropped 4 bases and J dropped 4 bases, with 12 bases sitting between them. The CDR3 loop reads CASSESFGYEQYF. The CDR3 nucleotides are TGCGCCAGCAGCGAGAGCTTTGGGTACGAGCAGTACTTC.

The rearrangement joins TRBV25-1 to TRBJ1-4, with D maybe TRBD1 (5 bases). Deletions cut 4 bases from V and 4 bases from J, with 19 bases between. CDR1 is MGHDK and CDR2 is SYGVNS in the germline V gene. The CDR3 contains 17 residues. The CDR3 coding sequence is TGTGCCAGCAGTGCCTTAAGGGTGCAGGGAGGTAATGAAAAACTGTTTTTT. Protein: CASSALRVQGGNEKLFF. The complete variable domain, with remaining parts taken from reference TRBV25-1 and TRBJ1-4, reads EADIYQTPRYLVIGTGKKITLECSQTMGHDKMYWYQQDPGMELHLIHYSYGVNSTEKGDLSSESTVSRIRTEHFPLTLESARPSHTSQYLCASSALRVQGGNEKLFFGSGTQLSVL.

The CDR3 reads CASLTRGSRDTEAFF. Written as DNA, the CDR3 is TGCGCCAGCCTGACCAGGGGAAGTAGGGACACTGAAGCTTTCTTT. This rearrangement joins TRBV5-1 to TRBJ1-1; D might be TRBD1 (6 bases). CDR1 is SGHRS and CDR2 is YFSETQ in the germline V gene. The CDR3 is 15 residues long. V shed 7 bases and J shed 3 bases, with 19 bases lying between them.

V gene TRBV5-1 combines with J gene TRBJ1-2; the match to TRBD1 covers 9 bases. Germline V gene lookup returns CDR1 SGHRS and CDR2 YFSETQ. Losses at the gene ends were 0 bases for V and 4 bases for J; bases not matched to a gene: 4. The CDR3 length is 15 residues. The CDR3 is CASSLEGTGSYGYTF. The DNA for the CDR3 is TGCGCCAGCAGCTTGGAAGGGACAGGGTCCTATGGCTACACCTTC.

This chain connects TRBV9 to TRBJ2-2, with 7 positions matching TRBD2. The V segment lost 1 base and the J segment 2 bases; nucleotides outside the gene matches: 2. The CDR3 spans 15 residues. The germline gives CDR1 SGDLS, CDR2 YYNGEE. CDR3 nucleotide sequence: TGTGCCAGCAGCGTACCTAGCGGTAACACCGGGGAGCTGTTTTTT. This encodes CASSVPSGNTGELFF.

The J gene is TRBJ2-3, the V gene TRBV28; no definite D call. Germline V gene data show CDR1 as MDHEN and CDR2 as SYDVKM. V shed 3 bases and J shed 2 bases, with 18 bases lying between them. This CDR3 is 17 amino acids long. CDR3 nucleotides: TGTGCCAGCAGTTTTCGAAAAGCGACCTGGGACACAGATACGCAGTATTTT. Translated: CASSFRKATWDTDTQYF.

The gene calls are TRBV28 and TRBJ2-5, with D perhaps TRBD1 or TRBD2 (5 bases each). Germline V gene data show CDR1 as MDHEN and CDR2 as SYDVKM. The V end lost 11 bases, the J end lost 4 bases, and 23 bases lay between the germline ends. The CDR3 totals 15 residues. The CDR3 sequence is CAVGPPGTQGETQYF. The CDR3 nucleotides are TGTGCCGTCGGCCCTCCCGGGACCCAAGGAGAGACCCAGTACTTC.

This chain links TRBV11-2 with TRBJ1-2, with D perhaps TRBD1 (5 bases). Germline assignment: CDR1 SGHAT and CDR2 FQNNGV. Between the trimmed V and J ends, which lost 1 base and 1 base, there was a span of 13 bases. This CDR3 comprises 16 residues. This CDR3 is CASSLAGPKDNYGYTF. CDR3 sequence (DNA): TGTGCCAGCAGCTTAGCAGGGCCGAAAGATAACTATGGCTACACCTTC.

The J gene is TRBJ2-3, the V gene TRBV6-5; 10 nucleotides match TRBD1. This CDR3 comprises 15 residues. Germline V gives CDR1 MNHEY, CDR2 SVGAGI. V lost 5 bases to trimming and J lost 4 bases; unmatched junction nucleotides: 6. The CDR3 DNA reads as TGTGCCAGCAGTCCGGGACAGGGGATGGCAGATACGCAGTATTTT. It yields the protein CASSPGQGMADTQYF.

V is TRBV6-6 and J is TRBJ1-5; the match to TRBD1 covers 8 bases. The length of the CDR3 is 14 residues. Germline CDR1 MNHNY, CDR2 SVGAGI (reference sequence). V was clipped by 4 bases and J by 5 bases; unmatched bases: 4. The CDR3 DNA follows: TGTGCCAGCAGTTCCGGACAGGGCTATCAGCCCCAGCATTTT. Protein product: CASSSGQGYQPQHF.